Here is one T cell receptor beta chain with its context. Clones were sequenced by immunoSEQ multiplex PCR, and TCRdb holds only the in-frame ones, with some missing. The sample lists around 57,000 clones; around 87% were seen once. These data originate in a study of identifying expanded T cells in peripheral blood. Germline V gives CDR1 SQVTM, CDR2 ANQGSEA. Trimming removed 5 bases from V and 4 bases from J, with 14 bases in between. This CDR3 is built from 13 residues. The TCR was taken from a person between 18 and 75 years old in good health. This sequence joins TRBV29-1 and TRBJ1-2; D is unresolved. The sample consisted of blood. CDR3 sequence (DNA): TGCAGCGTTTCCGTGGATCGGGGCTATGGCTACACCTTC. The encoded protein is CSVSVDRGYGYTF.